Listed below are T cell receptor beta chains from one sample, sequenced in a study of cytomegalovirus exposure and HLA in healthy donors. Sequenced by immunoSEQ multiplex PCR; TCRdb stores in-frame clones only, minus some. This sample has some 130,000 clones, with around 85% found just once. The sample taken for sequencing was PBMCs. The receptor source for this set is a man aged 18-30 years in good health and CMV-seronegative. Both conserved end residues are part of each CDR3. The D gene is left open where the match is weak. The size entry is marked missing in some rows and otherwise reads once, few, many or a size class.

. 15 TRBJ1-6 . TRBV2 CASAPFGRGNSPLHF TGTGCCAGCGCCCCGTTCGGGAGGGGTAATTCACCCCTCCACTTT
. 15 TRBJ2-7 . TRBV27 CASSPRRDYSYEQYF TGTGCCAGCAGTCCCCGGCGGGATTACTCCTACGAGCAGTACTTC
TRBD1 17 TRBJ1-3 . TRBV5-6 CASSLVPHRGRGNTIYF TGTGCCAGCAGCTTGGTTCCTCACAGGGGGCGAGGAAACACCATATATTTT
TRBD1 14 TRBJ1-5 . TRBV18 CASSPGTGDQPQHF TGTGCCAGCTCACCTGGGACAGGGGACCAGCCCCAGCATTTT
. 15 TRBJ1-5 . TRBV4-1 CASSQESAGNQPQHF TGCGCCAGCAGCCAAGAGAGCGCAGGCAATCAGCCCCAGCATTTT
TRBD1 14 TRBJ1-5 once TRBV25-1 CASRQTGAGQPQHF TGTGCCAGCAGGCAGACAGGGGCCGGTCAGCCCCAGCATTTT
. 14 TRBJ2-7 . TRBV9 CASSGLGPGDEQYF TGTGCCAGCAGCGGGCTGGGCCCGGGGGACGAGCAGTACTTC
TRBD2 15 TRBJ2-7 . TRBV11-2 CASSTGTSDTYEQYF TGTGCCAGCAGCACCGGGACTAGCGATACCTACGAGCAGTACTTC
TRBD1 15 TRBJ2-1 . TRBV12-5 CASGSTWGQAREQFF TGTGCTAGTGGTTCCACCTGGGGACAGGCTAGGGAGCAGTTCTTC
TRBD1 15 TRBJ2-3 . TRBV6-1 CASSEGTGSTDTQYF TGTGCCAGCAGTGAAGGGACAGGGAGCACAGATACGCAGTATTTT
. 15 TRBJ1-4 . TRBV7-6 CASSLRPATNEKLFF TGTGCCAGCAGCTTACGTCCTGCAACTAATGAAAAACTGTTTTTT
. 12 TRBJ1-1 . TRBV13 CASSLRGAEAFF TGTGCCAGCAGTCTCCGGGGAGCTGAAGCTTTCTTT
. 12 TRBJ2-3 . TRBV28 CASALAGDTQYF TGTGCCAGCGCACTGGCGGGGGATACGCAGTATTTT
. 10 TRBJ1-4 . TRBV20-1 CSAPGVKLFF TGCAGTGCGCCGGGGGTAAAACTGTTTTTT
. 13 TRBJ1-1 once TRBV11-2 CASSPRGYTEAFF TGTGCCAGCAGCCCTAGAGGGTACACTGAAGCTTTCTTT